Following are 23 T cell receptor beta chains from one sample sequenced in a study of blood T cell repertoires in COVID-19. Repertoires were generated with immunoSEQ multiplex PCR, while TCRdb's copy carries only in-frame clones and drops some. This sample has about 27,000 clones, with about nine tenths found just once. The sequenced sample was peripheral blood. All receptors derive from a man between 45 and 60 years old with active COVID-19.

This CDR3 is CASSLDATGWNTEAFF. The CDR3 DNA is TGTGCCAGCAGCTTGGACGCCACAGGGTGGAACACTGAAGCTTTCTTT. The chain uses TRBV5-4 and TRBJ1-1; the D gene is possibly TRBD1 (6 bases). The CDR3 contains 16 residues. Trimming stripped 0 bases from V and 1 base from J, with 13 bases between. The germline V gene encodes CDR1 SGHNT and CDR2 YYREEE (reference sequence).

J is TRBJ1-6 and V is TRBV27; 11 bases are a match to TRBD1. The CDR3 loop spans 16 amino acids. Trimming at V came to 6 bases and at J to 7 bases, leaving 8 bases not matched to a gene. Germline V CDR1 and CDR2: MNHEY, SMNVEV (reference sequence). This CDR3 is CASRFTDRGRNSPLHF. The CDR3 DNA is TGTGCCAGCAGATTTACGGACAGGGGGCGGAATTCACCCCTCCACTTT.

The V call is TRBV18, the J call TRBJ1-4; maybe TRBD1 (6 bases). The V end lost 3 bases, the J end lost 4 bases, and 12 bases lay between the germline ends. The CDR3 totals 15 residues. In germline, CDR1 is KGHSH, CDR2 LQKENI. DNA for the CDR3: TGTGCCAGCTCACCTGAGACAGGTTTTAATGAAAAACTGTTTTTT. Protein: CASSPETGFNEKLFF.

The chain joins TRBV5-4 to TRBJ1-2, with D tentatively TRBD1 (6 bases). V gave up 4 bases and J gave up 4 bases, with 23 bases separating them. Germline V lookup: CDR1 SGHNT, CDR2 YYREEE (reference sequence). This CDR3 region has 17 residues. CDR3 residues: CASSPMSAGVSGYGYTF. CDR3 coding DNA: TGTGCCAGCAGCCCGATGTCGGCAGGGGTTTCTGGCTATGGCTACACCTTC.

The rearrangement links TRBV6-1 to TRBJ2-2; D is perhaps TRBD1 (6 bases). The length of the CDR3 is 19 residues. Per the germline V gene, CDR1 is MNHNS and CDR2 is SASEGT. V lost 2 bases and J 0 bases, leaving 19 bases between the germline ends. CDR3 nucleotide sequence: TGTGCCAGCAGTGAATTATCCCCATGGCAGGGGCCGAACACCGGGGAGCTGTTTTTT. It is translated as CASSELSPWQGPNTGELFF.

This rearrangement joins TRBV21-1 to TRBJ1-2; no check of the table's D call, TRBD1, against the DNA was made. TRBV21-1 is described as a pseudogene. CDR3 length: 18 amino acids. The CDR3 is CASSKVRDRTGLNYGYTF. CDR3 nucleotides: TGTGCCAGCAGCAAAGTCCGGGACCGGACAGGATTAAACTATGGCTACACCTTC.

The chain recombines TRBV7-8 with TRBJ2-3; 7 positions agree with TRBD2. Trimming at V came to 4 bases and at J to 3 bases, leaving 13 bases not matched to a gene. Per germline, CDR1 SGHVS and CDR2 FQNEAQ. This CDR3 is built from 17 residues. The DNA for the CDR3 is TGTGCCAGCAGCTCCCGACCCTCGGGGGGTGAGACAGATACGCAGTATTTT. Translation: CASSSRPSGGETDTQYF.

This chain links TRBV7-6 with TRBJ2-3; D is perhaps TRBD1 (6 bases). CDR1 and CDR2 from the germline V gene are SGHVS and FNYEAQ. The CDR3 extends over 15 amino acids. The V gene lost 6 bases and the J gene lost 2 bases, with 15 bases spanning the gap. CDR3 nucleotides: TGTGCCAGCAGGGAAACAGGGATTTTCACAGATACGCAGTATTTT. It translates to CASRETGIFTDTQYF. Full variable domain (rest looked up from reference TRBV7-6 and TRBJ2-3): GAGVSQSPRYKVTKRGQDVALRCDPISGHVSLYWYRQALGQGPEFLTYFNYEAQQDKSGLPNDRFSAERPEGSISTLTIQRTEQRDSAMYRCASRETGIFTDTQYFGPGTRLTVL.

The chain employs TRBV3-1 (or the pseudogene TRBV3-2) and TRBJ2-1, with 14 bases matching TRBD2. The CDR3 totals 18 residues. J was trimmed by 5 bases and V by 0 bases; bases with no gene match: 6. Germline V gene lookup returns CDR1 LGHDT and CDR2 YNNKEL (reference sequence). CDR3 DNA: TGTGCCAGCAGCCAAGAAGGGGGACTAGCGGGAGCTAACAATGAGCAGTTCTTC. Its protein product is CASSQEGGLAGANNEQFF.

The J gene is TRBJ2-3, the V gene TRBV19; 7 positions match TRBD1. From germline, CDR1 is LNHDA and CDR2 SQIVND (reference sequence). The length of the CDR3 is 15 residues. V was pared by 6 bases and J by 0 bases, with 6 bases of the junction left unmatched. CDR3 sequence: CASRRTGTSTDTQYF. The DNA for the CDR3 is TGTGCCAGTAGGAGGACAGGAACTAGCACAGATACGCAGTATTTT.

This clone was seen only once. The rearrangement uses TRBV6-2 or TRBV6-3 and TRBJ2-6, with TRBD1 identical over 11 bases. This CDR3 spans 18 amino acids. Trimming at V came to 4 bases and at J to 2 bases, leaving 7 bases not matched to a gene. Germline CDR1 MNHEY, CDR2 SVGEGT. CDR3 DNA: TGTGCCAGCAGTTCCGCGGACAGGGGGCGGGCTGGGGCCAACGTCCTGACTTTC. This sequence encodes CASSSADRGRAGANVLTF.

V gene TRBV5-1 combines with J gene TRBJ1-1, with 7 bases that match TRBD1. The ends lost 3 bases at V and 0 bases at J; junction bases unmatched: 5. Germline V gene lookup returns CDR1 SGHRS and CDR2 YFSETQ. The CDR3 spans 15 residues. CDR3 nucleotide sequence: TGCGCCAGCAGCTGGACAGGCGCCGTGAACACTGAAGCTTTCTTT. It codes for CASSWTGAVNTEAFF.

This chain uses TRBV4-1 with TRBJ2-1, with 8 positions matching TRBD2. CDR3 size: 15 residues. CDR1 and CDR2 from the germline V gene are MGHRA and YSYEKL. Germline trimming cut 4 bases from V and 6 bases from J; bases unmatched to any gene: 8. The CDR3 DNA reads as TGCGCCAGCAGCCGAGATAGCGGGAATGTCAATGAGCAGTTCTTC. Translation: CASSRDSGNVNEQFF.

V is TRBV27 and J is TRBJ2-5; 9 positions agree with TRBD1. Trimming removed 2 bases from V and 4 bases from J; junction bases left unmatched: 8. This CDR3 region has 16 residues. Germline lookup yields CDR1 MNHEY and CDR2 SMNVEV (reference sequence). CDR3 sequence: CASSLEGHRGRETQYF. The CDR3 region has the DNA TGTGCCAGCAGTTTAGAGGGGCACAGGGGGCGAGAGACCCAGTACTTC.

This clone has a single count. J is TRBJ2-3 and V is TRBV4-1; D perhaps matches TRBD1 (5 bases). Trimming shortened V by 0 bases and J by 5 bases, and 12 bases separated the two germline ends. This CDR3 is 15 amino acids long. Germline loops: CDR1 MGHRA, CDR2 YSYEKL. The CDR3 loop reads CASSQDPRRGDTQYF. The DNA for the CDR3 is TGCGCCAGCAGCCAAGATCCCAGAAGGGGAGATACGCAGTATTTT.

This chain links TRBV28 with TRBJ2-7; D call uncertain. CDR3 length equals 11 residues. V was pared by 4 bases and J by 7 bases, with 8 bases between. The germline CDR1 and CDR2 sequences are MDHEN and SYDVKM. The CDR3 here is CASSSQREQYF. The CDR3 DNA reads as TGTGCCAGCAGTTCTCAGAGGGAGCAGTACTTC. Variable domain in full (rest from reference TRBV28 and TRBJ2-7): DVKVTQSSRYLVKRTGEKVFLECVQDMDHENMFWYRQDPGLGLRLIYFSYDVKMKEKGDIPEGYSVSREKKERFSLILESASTNQTSMYLCASSSQREQYFGPGTRLTVT.

The gene calls are TRBV7-2 and TRBJ1-2; D is possibly TRBD1 (6 bases). Trimming took 7 bases from V and 6 from J, leaving 21 bases between them. The CDR3 loop spans 15 amino acids. The germline V gene has CDR1 SGHTA and CDR2 FQGNSA. CDR3 nucleotide sequence: TGTGCCAGCACCCCCGCGGGCAGGGGAGGGAATGGCTACACCTTC. Translation: CASTPAGRGGNGYTF. The variable domain in full, completed from reference TRBV7-2 and TRBJ1-2, reads GAGVSQSPSNKVTEKGKDVELRCDPISGHTALYWYRQSLGQGLEFLIYFQGNSAPDKSGLPSDRFSAERTGGSVSTLTIQRTQQEDSAVYLCASTPAGRGGNGYTFGSGTRLTVV.

The rearrangement links TRBV5-1 to TRBJ2-2; perhaps TRBD1 as D (6 bases). Trimming shortened V by 4 bases and J by 4 bases, and 17 bases separated the two germline ends. The CDR3 consists of 16 residues. Germline V gene sequence: CDR1 SGHRS, CDR2 YFSETQ. The CDR3 protein is CASSRAAQGITGELFF. The CDR3, as DNA: TGCGCCAGCAGCCGCGCGGCACAGGGTATCACCGGGGAGCTGTTTTTT.

The chain links TRBV9 to TRBJ1-2, with D perhaps TRBD1 (5 bases). V was cut by 0 bases and J by 7 bases, with 13 bases left in between. Germline V CDR1 and CDR2: SGDLS, YYNGEE. The CDR3 extends over 14 amino acids. Here the CDR3 reads CASSVAFQGVGYTF. As DNA, the CDR3 is TGTGCCAGCAGCGTAGCGTTCCAGGGTGTTGGCTACACCTTC. The full variable domain, completed using reference TRBV9 and TRBJ1-2, is DSGVTQTPKHLITATGQRVTLRCSPRSGDLSVYWYQQSLDQGLQFLIQYYNGEERAKGNILERFSAQQFPDLHSELNLSSLELGDSALYFCASSVAFQGVGYTFGSGTRLTVV.

The J gene is TRBJ2-3, the V gene TRBV10-1, with D perhaps TRBD1 (5 bases). Germline V gives CDR1 WNHNN, CDR2 SYGVQD (reference sequence). The CDR3 sequence is 13 residues long. V was pared by 6 bases and J by 2 bases, with 9 bases between. In DNA, the CDR3 is TGCGCCAGCAGCCAGGGATACACAGATACGCAGTATTTT. It translates to CASSQGYTDTQYF.

This chain links TRBV7-2 with TRBJ1-5; the D is unclear. The V gene's germline CDR1 is SGHTA and CDR2 FQGNSA. This CDR3 is built from 16 residues. V was shortened by 0 bases and J by 0 bases, with 9 bases between the two germline ends. The CDR3 region is CASSLAPGNSNQPQHF. The CDR3 coding sequence is TGTGCCAGCAGCTTAGCCCCAGGAAATAGCAATCAGCCCCAGCATTTT.

The chain is built from TRBV7-2 and TRBJ1-5, with 7 bases lining up with TRBD1. The CDR3 is made up of 14 amino acids. CDR1 and CDR2 from the germline V gene are SGHTA and FQGNSA. The ends lost 0 bases at V and 6 bases at J; junction bases unmatched: 2. The CDR3 sequence is CASSLAAGGQPQHF. DNA for the CDR3: TGTGCCAGCAGCTTAGCGGCAGGGGGTCAGCCCCAGCATTTT.

The gene calls are TRBV10-1 and TRBJ2-1; the match to TRBD1 covers 7 bases. Germline CDR1 reads WNHNN; CDR2 reads SYGVQD (reference sequence). The CDR3 spans 15 residues. V gave up 0 bases and J gave up 9 bases; unmatched junction bases: 8. CDR3 sequence (DNA): TGCGCCAGCAGTGAGTCTTCGACAGGGAGAGGTGAGCAGTTCTTC. Translation: CASSESSTGRGEQFF.